What follows are 3 T cell receptor beta chains derived from one specimen sequenced in a study of neurological immune-mediated disorders. Using its own MiXCR run on the 5' RACE reads, TCRdb lists one record per CDR3 protein. The sample consists of approximately 32,000 distinct CDR3 sequences, around 16% of them appearing once. Sequenced sample: PBMCs. These receptors were taken from a man aged 65 to 85 in good health.

At least ten counts were recorded for this clonotype. V is TRBV5-4 and J is TRBJ2-1; the D gene is possibly TRBD1 (5 bases). The CDR3 length is 15 residues. Trimming took 0 bases from V and 2 from J, leaving 9 bases between them. Germline V gene lookup returns CDR1 SGHNT and CDR2 YYREEE (reference sequence). The CDR3 sequence: CASSLDWGAYNEQFF. In nucleotides, the CDR3 is TGTGCCAGCAGCTTGGACTGGGGCGCCTACAATGAGCAGTTCTTC.

There are many counts of this clonotype. The rearrangement links TRBV9 to TRBJ2-4; TRBD1 matches 8 bases. V lost 1 base and J lost 8; bases outside the gene matches: 2. The CDR3 loop spans 13 amino acids. CDR1 and CDR2 from the germline V gene are SGDLS and YYNGEE. Here the CDR3 DNA reads TGTGCCAGCAGCGTATCACAGGGGGACATTCAGTACTTC. It translates to CASSVSQGDIQYF.

This clonotype was seen repeatedly, ten times or more. V is TRBV7-2 and J is TRBJ2-7, with 10 bases fitting TRBD2. The ends lost 2 bases at V and 2 bases at J; junction bases unmatched: 3. The CDR3 has 15 residues. Germline assignment: CDR1 SGHTA and CDR2 FQGNSA. CDR3 coding DNA: TGTGCCAGCAGCTTAAGCGGGGGGGCCACCTACGAGCAGTACTTC. Residues: CASSLSGGATYEQYF.